The 18 T cell receptor beta chains below come from one sample, sequenced in a study of blood T cell repertoires in COVID-19. Clones were sequenced by immunoSEQ multiplex PCR, and TCRdb holds only the in-frame ones, with some missing. The table lists 200,000 to 300,000 clones, around 84% of them singletons, with less than 5% in the top ten. The material sequenced was peripheral blood. These receptors were obtained from a man in his 60s with acute or convalescent COVID-19.

The chain uses TRBV4-1 and TRBJ2-2, with D perhaps matching TRBD2 (5 bases). The V end lost 6 bases, the J end lost 4 bases, and 24 bases lay between the germline ends. The CDR3 is 18 residues long. Germline V CDR1 and CDR2: MGHRA, YSYEKL. This CDR3 is CASSSWPQRVRVTGELFF. The CDR3 region has the DNA TGCGCCAGCAGTTCTTGGCCCCAGAGGGTACGAGTCACCGGGGAGCTGTTTTTT.

The V gene is TRBV18, the J gene TRBJ2-2, with 8 positions matching TRBD2. This CDR3 has 16 amino acids. The V segment lost 4 bases and the J segment 7 bases; nucleotides outside the gene matches: 11. The germline CDR1 and CDR2 sequences are KGHSH and LQKENI. Here the CDR3 reads CASSRRPAGEGGELFF. CDR3 nucleotide sequence: TGTGCCAGCTCACGACGGCCAGCGGGAGAAGGCGGGGAGCTGTTTTTT.

The chain has TRBV30 and TRBJ1-1, with unresolved D. Between the trimmed V and J ends, which lost 4 bases and 2 bases, there was a span of 8 bases. Germline values: CDR1 GTSNPN, CDR2 SVGIG (reference sequence). The CDR3 has 12 amino acids. The CDR3 DNA reads TGTGCCTGGAAAAGGAGAAACACTGAAGCTTTCTTT. Protein sequence: CAWKRRNTEAFF.

This clone was seen once. The chain recombines TRBV7-8 with TRBJ1-3; D gene unclear. Germline loops: CDR1 SGHVS, CDR2 FQNEAQ. The CDR3 has 15 residues. The V end was cut by 1 base, the J end by 4 bases, with 11 bases between. Here the CDR3 reads CASSLVRGSGNTIYF. The DNA for the CDR3 is TGTGCCAGCAGCTTAGTCCGGGGATCCGGAAACACCATATATTTT.

The chain has TRBV7-8 and TRBJ2-2, with 8 bases lining up with TRBD2. There are 17 residues in the CDR3. In germline, CDR1 is SGHVS, CDR2 FQNEAQ. J was trimmed by 0 bases and V by 6 bases; bases with no gene match: 9. The CDR3: CASSPRGGHANTGELFF. Here the CDR3 DNA reads TGTGCCAGCAGTCCCCGGGGGGGACACGCGAACACCGGGGAGCTGTTTTTT.

This clone has a single count. The genes are TRBV9 and TRBJ2-1, with D perhaps matching TRBD2 (5 bases). The germline V gene has CDR1 SGDLS and CDR2 YYNGEE. Trimming took 4 bases from V and 1 from J, leaving 12 bases between them. This CDR3 is built from 15 residues. The CDR3 region is CASSPFGISYNEQFF. The CDR3 bases are TGTGCCAGCAGCCCCTTCGGGATTTCCTACAATGAGCAGTTCTTC.

The rearrangement uses TRBV6-5 and TRBJ2-3; 8 bases agree with TRBD2. The CDR3 sequence is 13 residues long. The germline V gene encodes CDR1 MNHEY and CDR2 SVGAGI. Trimming cost V 10 bases and J 2 bases; bases outside gene matches: 5. CDR3 amino acids: CATTSVFTDTQYF. DNA for the CDR3: TGTGCCACGACTAGCGTATTCACAGATACGCAGTATTTT.

J is TRBJ2-2 and V is TRBV5-1; 8 bases are shared with TRBD1. Germline V gives CDR1 SGHRS, CDR2 YFSETQ. CDR3 length: 12 residues. V shed 6 bases, J shed 6 bases, and the junction held 1 base outside the gene matches. The CDR3: CASTRGPGELFF. The CDR3 coding sequence is TGCGCCAGCACCAGGGGGCCCGGGGAGCTGTTTTTT.

Here the CDR3 reads CASTERGLLSTDTQYF. The CDR3, as DNA: TGTGCCAGCACCGAACGGGGACTACTCAGCACAGATACGCAGTATTTT. This chain links TRBV2 with TRBJ2-3; 7 bases align to TRBD2. The CDR3 is made up of 16 amino acids. J gave up 0 bases and V 7 bases, and 10 bases lay outside the gene matches. Germline CDR1 and CDR2: SNHLY and FYNNEI.

This clone was seen only a few times. The chain recombines TRBV11-2 with TRBJ1-2; D uncertain. The CDR3 runs to 16 residues. Germline V lookup: CDR1 SGHAT, CDR2 FQNNGV. The V end was cut by 4 bases, the J end by 4 bases, with 19 bases between. Written as DNA, the CDR3 is TGTGCCAGCAGCTCTAGCCATCTCCAGGTTCGCTATGGCTACACCTTC. Translated, it gives CASSSSHLQVRYGYTF.

In its sample, this clone was seen a few times. This chain connects TRBV4-1 to TRBJ2-1, with 12 positions matching TRBD2. The CDR3 is 17 amino acids. The germline CDR1 and CDR2 sequences are MGHRA and YSYEKL. The trim removed 1 base at V and 3 bases at J, leaving 4 bases unmatched. The CDR3 protein is CASSQGASGGVYNEQFF. DNA of the CDR3: TGCGCCAGCAGCCAAGGGGCTAGCGGGGGGGTCTACAATGAGCAGTTCTTC.

Comment on this clone: This same CDR3 is encoded by further DNA sequences in the sample. The chain has TRBV7-9 and TRBJ2-7, with a weak D call TRBD2 (5 bases). The germline V gene has CDR1 SEHNR and CDR2 FQNEAQ (reference sequence). The CDR3 extends over 12 amino acids. Trimming took off 5 bases at V and 3 bases at J, with 8 bases between the two ends. CDR3 DNA sequence: TGTGCCAGCAGCCCACGGGGCTACGAGCAGTACTTC. It encodes CASSPRGYEQYF. The whole variable domain, remainder taken from reference TRBV7-9 and TRBJ2-7, is DTGVSQNPRHKITKRGQNVTFRCDPISEHNRLYWYRQTLGQGPEFLTYFQNEAQLEKSRLLSDRFSAERPKGSFSTLEIQRTEQGDSAMYLCASSPRGYEQYFGPGTRLTVT.

This clone appeared a few times. The rearrangement joins TRBV7-2 to TRBJ1-3; TRBD1 is a possible D gene (5 bases). The germline V gene has CDR1 SGHTA and CDR2 FQGNSA. V was clipped by 5 bases and J by 0 bases, with 11 bases between them. The CDR3 is 15 amino acids. CDR3 in amino acids: CASSPQVTSGNTIYF. The CDR3 DNA is TGTGCCAGCAGCCCACAGGTGACCTCTGGAAACACCATATATTTT.

The V call is TRBV3-1 (or the pseudogene TRBV3-2), the J call TRBJ1-2, with D tentatively TRBD1 (6 bases). The CDR3 is made up of 14 amino acids. Germline V gives CDR1 LGHDT, CDR2 YNNKEL (reference sequence). V lost 6 bases, J lost 2 bases, and 13 bases lay in between. The CDR3 DNA reads as TGTGCCAGCAGTGGACAGTATGCAAACTATGGCTACACCTTC. This translates into CASSGQYANYGYTF.

The chain is built from TRBV18 and TRBJ2-3, with TRBD1 matching over 10 bases. The germline gives CDR1 KGHSH, CDR2 LQKENI. The V and J ends lost 3 bases and 3 bases, in that order; junction bases with no gene match: 6. The CDR3 sequence is 16 residues long. The CDR3 loop is CASSPGTGDRTDTQYF. In nucleotides, the CDR3 is TGTGCCAGCTCACCGGGGACAGGGGATAGGACAGATACGCAGTATTTT.

This rearrangement joins TRBV4-1 to TRBJ1-4; the D gene is possibly TRBD1 (6 bases). V was trimmed by 1 base and J by 1 base, leaving 16 bases between them. This CDR3 has 18 amino acids. In germline, CDR1 is MGHRA, CDR2 YSYEKL. The chain's CDR3 is CASSQVWQGKGTNEKLFF. In DNA, the CDR3 is TGCGCCAGCAGCCAAGTGTGGCAGGGGAAAGGAACTAATGAAAAACTGTTTTTT.

This rearrangement joins TRBV6-5 to TRBJ2-5; possibly TRBD1 for D (6 bases). The V end lost 5 bases, the J end lost 1 base, and 11 bases lay between the germline ends. Germline lookup yields CDR1 MNHEY and CDR2 SVGAGI. This CDR3 has 14 residues. CDR3 DNA: TGTGCCAGCAGTCCGTTGGACAGCCAAGAGACCCAGTACTTC. This gives the protein CASSPLDSQETQYF.

This sequence joins TRBV25-1 and TRBJ1-4; the D gene is possibly TRBD1 (5 bases). Germline CDR1 is MGHDK and CDR2 is SYGVNS. The CDR3 runs 15 residues. Trimming took off 3 bases at V and 3 bases at J, with 11 bases between the two ends. CDR3 region: CASSDGAWPNEKLFF. CDR3 nucleotides: TGTGCCAGCAGTGATGGGGCCTGGCCTAATGAAAAACTGTTTTTT.